Shown below are 7 T cell receptor beta chains from a single sample sequenced in a study of CD4+ T cells in melanoma. Using immunoSEQ multiplex PCR, the repertoire was profiled, and TCRdb retains in-frame clones only, with some absent. The sample consists of approximately 9,600 clones, around 62% of them appearing once. The sequencing sample was made of cells from a culture (not recorded whether cultured in vitro). The receptor source for this set is a human donor with melanoma.

This clone was seen more than once but under ten times. V and J are TRBV2 and TRBJ2-1; the D gene is possibly TRBD2 (6 bases). V was pared by 4 bases and J by 3 bases, with 13 bases between. Per germline, CDR1 SNHLY and CDR2 FYNNEI. The CDR3 sequence is 15 residues long. The CDR3 region has the DNA TGTGCCAGCAGTGTGGGCGGGGAAAGCTACAATGAGCAGTTCTTC. This encodes CASSVGGESYNEQFF. Complete variable domain (other parts from reference TRBV2 and TRBJ2-1): EPEVTQTPSHQVTQMGQEVILRCVPISNHLYFYWYRQILGQKVEFLVSFYNNEISEKSEIFDDQFSVERPDGSNFTLKIRSTKLEDSAMYFCASSVGGESYNEQFFGPGTRLTVL.

This clone has more than one count but fewer than ten. The V and J genes are TRBV11-2 and TRBJ1-2; 7 bases are a match to TRBD1. V dropped 3 bases and J dropped 6; count of bases not matched to a gene: 4. Germline V CDR1 and CDR2: SGHAT, FQNNGV. This CDR3 contains 13 residues. The CDR3 bases are TGTGCCAGCAGCTTGGGACAGTTAGATGGCTACACCTTC. This codes for CASSLGQLDGYTF. Looking up the rest from reference TRBV11-2 and TRBJ1-2 gives the full variable domain: EAGVAQSPRYKIIEKRQSVAFWCNPISGHATLYWYQQILGQGPKLLIQFQNNGVVDDSQLPKDRFSAERLKGVDSTLKIQPAKLEDSAVYLCASSLGQLDGYTFGSGTRLTVV.

The chain is built from TRBV2 and TRBJ1-3, with a possible D match to TRBD1 (5 bases). CDR1 and CDR2 (germline): SNHLY, FYNNEI. V was shortened by 5 bases and J by 8 bases, with 10 bases between the two germline ends. This CDR3 is 12 amino acids long. The CDR3 sequence is CASSPGRDTIYF. CDR3 nucleotides: TGTGCCAGCAGTCCAGGGCGCGACACCATATATTTT.

This clone has just a few counts. V and J are TRBV7-8 and TRBJ1-2; 8 bases are a match to TRBD1. Germline V lookup: CDR1 SGHVS, CDR2 FQNEAQ. The CDR3 spans 16 residues. J was trimmed by 7 bases and V by 1 base; bases with no gene match: 11. The CDR3 spells CASSLEIGGQAAGYTF. The CDR3 DNA follows: TGTGCCAGCAGCTTAGAGATTGGGGGACAGGCCGCTGGCTACACCTTC.

This clone came up a few times. The rearrangement links TRBV5-4 to TRBJ2-1, with 8 bases matching TRBD2. V gave up 0 bases and J gave up 9 bases; unmatched junction bases: 5. Germline CDR1 is SGHNT and CDR2 is YYREEE (reference sequence). The CDR3 spans 14 residues. The CDR3 DNA follows: TGTGCCAGCAGCTTGGTCCGGGGGGGCCTTGAGCAGTTCTTC. Protein sequence: CASSLVRGGLEQFF.

The rearrangement links TRBV10-3 to TRBJ2-7; D tentatively reads TRBD1 or TRBD2 (5 bases each). Per germline, CDR1 ENHRY and CDR2 SYGVKD. With 2 bases removed from V and 1 base from J, the gap between germline ends came to 12 bases. The length of the CDR3 is 15 residues. The CDR3 sequence: CAISEEGTGSYEQYF. Here the CDR3 DNA reads TGTGCCATCAGTGAGGAGGGGACCGGTTCCTACGAGCAGTACTTC.

The J gene is TRBJ1-2, the V gene TRBV19; 9 bases are a match to TRBD1. Germline V gene data show CDR1 as LNHDA and CDR2 as SQIVND (reference sequence). After removal of 7 bases from V and 0 bases from J, the junction contained 6 bases not matched to a gene. The CDR3 is 15 amino acids. CDR3 nucleotides: TGTGCCAGTACTTACCGGGACAGGGCTAACTATGGCTACACCTTC. This codes for CASTYRDRANYGYTF.